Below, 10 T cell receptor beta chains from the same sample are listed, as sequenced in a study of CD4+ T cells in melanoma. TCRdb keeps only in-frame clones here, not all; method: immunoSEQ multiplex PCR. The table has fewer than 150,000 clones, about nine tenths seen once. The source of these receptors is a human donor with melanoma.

In nucleotides, the CDR3 is TGCGCCAGCAGCTTGGGGGCCGGGGTGAACACCGGGGAGCTGTTTTTT. This encodes CASSLGAGVNTGELFF. The chain carries TRBV5-1 and TRBJ2-2; a weak D match, TRBD2 (5 bases). Germline CDR1 reads SGHRS; CDR2 reads YFSETQ. The CDR3 length is 16 residues. V lost 0 bases to trimming and J lost 1 base, with 10 bases between them.

CDR3 DNA: TGTGCCAGCTCCCTTACAGACAGTCTCGGGGGCTACACCTTC. Encoded protein: CASSLTDSLGGYTF. V usage is TRBV18 and J usage is TRBJ1-2, with D perhaps matching TRBD1 (5 bases). Germline values: CDR1 KGHSH, CDR2 LQKENI. V shed 6 bases and J shed 8 bases, with 19 bases lying between them. The CDR3 is 14 amino acids.

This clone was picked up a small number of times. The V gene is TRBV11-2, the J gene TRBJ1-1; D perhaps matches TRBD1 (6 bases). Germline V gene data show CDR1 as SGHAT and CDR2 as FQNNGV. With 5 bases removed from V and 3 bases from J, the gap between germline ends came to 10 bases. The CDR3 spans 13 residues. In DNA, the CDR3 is TGTGCCAGCAGCGTAAACAGGGACACTGAAGCTTTCTTT. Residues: CASSVNRDTEAFF.

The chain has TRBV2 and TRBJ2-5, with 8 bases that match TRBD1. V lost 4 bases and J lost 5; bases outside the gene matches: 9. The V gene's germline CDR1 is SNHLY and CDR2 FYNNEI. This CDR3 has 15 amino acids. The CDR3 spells CASSAQGAGTETQYF. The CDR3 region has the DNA TGTGCCAGCAGTGCGCAGGGGGCGGGTACCGAGACCCAGTACTTC.

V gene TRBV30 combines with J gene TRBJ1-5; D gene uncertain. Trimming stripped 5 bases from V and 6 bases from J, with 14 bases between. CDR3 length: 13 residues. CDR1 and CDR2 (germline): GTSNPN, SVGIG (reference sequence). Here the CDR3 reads CAWGNGGGQPQHF. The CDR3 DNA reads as TGTGCCTGGGGCAACGGTGGCGGTCAGCCCCAGCATTTT.

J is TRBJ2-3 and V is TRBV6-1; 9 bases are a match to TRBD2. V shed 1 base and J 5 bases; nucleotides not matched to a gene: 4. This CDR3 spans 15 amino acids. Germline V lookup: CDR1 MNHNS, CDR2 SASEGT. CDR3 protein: CASSEVTSGQDTQYF. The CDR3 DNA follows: TGTGCCAGCAGTGAAGTAACTAGCGGGCAAGATACGCAGTATTTT.

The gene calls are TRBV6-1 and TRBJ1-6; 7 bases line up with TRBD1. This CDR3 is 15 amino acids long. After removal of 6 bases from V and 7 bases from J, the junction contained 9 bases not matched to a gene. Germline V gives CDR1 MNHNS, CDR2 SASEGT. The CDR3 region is CASRARTGSNSPLHF. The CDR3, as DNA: TGTGCCAGCAGGGCCAGGACAGGTTCCAATTCACCCCTCCACTTT.

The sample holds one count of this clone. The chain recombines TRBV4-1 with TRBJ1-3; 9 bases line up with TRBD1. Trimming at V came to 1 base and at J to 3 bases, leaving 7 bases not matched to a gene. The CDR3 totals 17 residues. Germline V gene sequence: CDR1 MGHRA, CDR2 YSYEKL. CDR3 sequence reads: CASSQGAQGAIGNTIYF. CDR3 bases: TGCGCCAGCAGCCAAGGGGCACAGGGGGCAATTGGAAACACCATATATTTT.

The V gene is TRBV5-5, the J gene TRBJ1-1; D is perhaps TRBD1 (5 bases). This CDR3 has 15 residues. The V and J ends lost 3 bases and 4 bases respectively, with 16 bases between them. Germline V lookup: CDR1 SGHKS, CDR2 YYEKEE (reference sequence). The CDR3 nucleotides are TGTGCCAGCAGCTCGAGAGCCAGGGCAGGCACTGAAGCTTTCTTT. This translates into CASSSRARAGTEAFF.

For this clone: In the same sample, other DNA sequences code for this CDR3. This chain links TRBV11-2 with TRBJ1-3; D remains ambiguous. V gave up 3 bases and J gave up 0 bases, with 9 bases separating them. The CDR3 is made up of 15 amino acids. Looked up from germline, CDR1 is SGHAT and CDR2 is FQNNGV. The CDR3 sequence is CASSLGASSGNTIYF. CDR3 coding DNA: TGTGCCAGCAGCTTGGGCGCTTCCTCTGGAAACACCATATATTTT.